These T cell receptor beta chains were read from a single sample in a study of cytomegalovirus exposure and HLA in healthy donors. Profiling relied on immunoSEQ multiplex PCR, and the TCRdb table lists in-frame clones only, not all of them. The sample lists 100,000 to 150,000 clones, roughly 80% occurring once. Sample: PBMCs. Receptors were obtained from a middle-aged woman in good health and CMV-seronegative. Each CDR3 is given with its conserved first and last residue. A D gene is named only where the DNA matches it firmly. Where a row states a size, it is once, few, many or the class of an expanded clone; other rows omit it.

v_gene: TRBV28; j_gene: TRBJ1-5; d_gene: -; abundance: few; CDR3aa: CASSPWGRTQPQHF; CDR3nt: TGTGCCAGCAGTCCGTGGGGGCGTACGCAGCCCCAGCATTTT
v_gene: TRBV20-1; j_gene: TRBJ1-2; d_gene: -; abundance: once; CDR3aa: CSAKDIYGYTF; CDR3nt: TGCAGTGCTAAGGACATTTATGGCTACACCTTC
v_gene: TRBV29-1; j_gene: TRBJ1-3; d_gene: TRBD1; abundance: -; CDR3aa: CSVVLWTGEGNTIYF; CDR3nt: TGCAGCGTTGTGCTTTGGACAGGGGAAGGAAACACCATATATTTT
v_gene: TRBV28; j_gene: TRBJ2-7; d_gene: TRBD1; abundance: -; CDR3aa: CASSSGTDYEQYF; CDR3nt: TGTGCCAGTTCCTCCGGGACAGATTACGAGCAGTACTTC
v_gene: TRBV29-1; j_gene: TRBJ2-2; d_gene: TRBD2; abundance: -; CDR3aa: CSVARLADTGELFF; CDR3nt: TGCAGCGTTGCCCGACTAGCGGACACCGGGGAGCTGTTTTTT
v_gene: TRBV5-1; j_gene: TRBJ2-3; d_gene: TRBD2; abundance: -; CDR3aa: CASSSGTSGYTDTQYF; CDR3nt: TGCGCCAGCAGCTCAGGGACTAGCGGTTACACAGATACGCAGTATTTT
v_gene: TRBV5-5; j_gene: TRBJ1-2; d_gene: TRBD1; abundance: -; CDR3aa: CASSLGDREDYTF; CDR3nt: TGTGCCAGCAGCTTAGGGGACAGGGAAGACTACACCTTC
v_gene: TRBV28; j_gene: TRBJ1-1; d_gene: -; abundance: -; CDR3aa: CASSLSLSTEAFF; CDR3nt: TGTGCCAGCAGTTTAAGTTTGAGCACTGAAGCTTTCTTT
v_gene: TRBV6-6; j_gene: TRBJ1-4; d_gene: TRBD1; abundance: few; CDR3aa: CASSLETGGLFF; CDR3nt: TGTGCCAGCAGTCTCGAGACAGGGGGGCTGTTTTTT
v_gene: TRBV5-1; j_gene: TRBJ1-2; d_gene: TRBD1; abundance: -; CDR3aa: CASSRGQGVGYTF; CDR3nt: TGCGCCAGCAGCCGCGGACAGGGTGTTGGCTACACCTTC
v_gene: TRBV6-5; j_gene: TRBJ2-3; d_gene: TRBD2; abundance: -; CDR3aa: CASSYSFPGGGDTQYF; CDR3nt: TGTGCCAGCAGTTACTCCTTCCCGGGAGGGGGGGATACGCAGTATTTT
v_gene: TRBV10-3; j_gene: TRBJ2-7; d_gene: TRBD2; abundance: -; CDR3aa: CAIRMTSGSYYEQYF; CDR3nt: TGTGCCATCAGGATGACTAGCGGGAGTTATTACGAGCAGTACTTC
v_gene: TRBV7-9; j_gene: TRBJ2-1; d_gene: TRBD2; abundance: -; CDR3aa: CAIFLAGAPGEQFF; CDR3nt: TGTGCCATCTTTTTAGCGGGAGCGCCGGGTGAGCAGTTCTTC
v_gene: TRBV2; j_gene: TRBJ1-1; d_gene: -; abundance: -; CDR3aa: CASRVRNTEAFF; CDR3nt: TGTGCCAGCAGGGTTAGGAACACTGAAGCTTTCTTT
v_gene: TRBV5-6; j_gene: TRBJ2-7; d_gene: -; abundance: -; CDR3aa: CASSLGGQTYEQYF; CDR3nt: TGTGCCAGCAGCTTGGGCGGACAGACTTACGAGCAGTACTTC
v_gene: TRBV11-2; j_gene: TRBJ2-3; d_gene: TRBD2; abundance: once; CDR3aa: CASSLWTSGSTDTQYF; CDR3nt: TGTGCCAGCAGCCTCTGGACTAGCGGAAGCACAGATACGCAGTATTTT
v_gene: TRBV5-6; j_gene: TRBJ2-6; d_gene: -; abundance: -; CDR3aa: CASSESGANGLTF; CDR3nt: TGTGCCAGCTCTGAATCTGGGGCCAACGGCCTGACTTTC
v_gene: TRBV5-1; j_gene: TRBJ1-1; d_gene: -; abundance: -; CDR3aa: CASSLVAGMNTEAFF; CDR3nt: TGCGCCAGCAGCTTGGTTGCAGGGATGAACACTGAAGCTTTCTTT
v_gene: TRBV5-6; j_gene: TRBJ1-5; d_gene: -; abundance: -; CDR3aa: CASSWWGGGQPQHF; CDR3nt: TGTGCCAGCAGCTGGTGGGGGGGCGGACAGCCCCAGCATTTT
v_gene: TRBV5-1; j_gene: TRBJ2-5; d_gene: TRBD1; abundance: -; CDR3aa: CASSFGQGVEQYF; CDR3nt: TGCGCCAGCAGCTTTGGACAGGGTGTGGAGCAGTACTTC
v_gene: TRBV6-1; j_gene: TRBJ1-1; d_gene: TRBD1; abundance: -; CDR3aa: CASSGGQDLGAFF; CDR3nt: TGTGCCAGCAGCGGGGGACAGGACCTCGGAGCTTTCTTT
v_gene: TRBV18; j_gene: TRBJ2-7; d_gene: -; abundance: -; CDR3aa: CASSASEGYEQYF; CDR3nt: TGTGCCAGCTCAGCTTCGGAGGGCTACGAGCAGTACTTC
v_gene: TRBV9; j_gene: TRBJ2-4; d_gene: -; abundance: -; CDR3aa: CASSPELAKNIQYF; CDR3nt: TGTGCCAGCAGCCCCGAACTAGCCAAAAACATTCAGTACTTC
v_gene: TRBV2; j_gene: TRBJ2-7; d_gene: TRBD1; abundance: -; CDR3aa: CASTPDRGRTYEQYF; CDR3nt: TGTGCCAGCACCCCAGACAGGGGGCGAACCTACGAGCAGTACTTC
v_gene: TRBV19; j_gene: TRBJ2-2; d_gene: -; abundance: -; CDR3aa: CASSTGYTGELFF; CDR3nt: TGTGCCAGTAGTACAGGGTACACCGGGGAGCTGTTTTTT
v_gene: TRBV6-1; j_gene: TRBJ2-7; d_gene: TRBD2; abundance: -; CDR3aa: CASISSGSSYEQYF; CDR3nt: TGTGCCAGCATTTCAAGCGGGAGCTCCTACGAGCAGTACTTC
v_gene: TRBV9; j_gene: TRBJ2-5; d_gene: TRBD2; abundance: -; CDR3aa: CASSVGGGQETQYF; CDR3nt: TGTGCCAGCAGCGTAGGGGGGGGCCAAGAGACCCAGTACTTC
v_gene: TRBV7-2; j_gene: TRBJ1-5; d_gene: -; abundance: -; CDR3aa: CASSLGQGPTRNQPQHF; CDR3nt: TGTGCCAGCAGCTTAGGGCAGGGCCCCACTCGGAATCAGCCCCAGCATTTT
v_gene: TRBV7-9; j_gene: TRBJ2-3; d_gene: TRBD2; abundance: -; CDR3aa: CASSLVQGLGNPDTQYF; CDR3nt: TGTGCCAGCAGCTTAGTACAGGGACTAGGGAACCCAGATACGCAGTATTTT
v_gene: TRBV6-5; j_gene: TRBJ2-5; d_gene: -; abundance: -; CDR3aa: CASSEAMQTQYF; CDR3nt: TGTGCCAGCAGTGAAGCTATGCAGACCCAGTACTTC
v_gene: TRBV7-9; j_gene: TRBJ2-7; d_gene: TRBD2; abundance: few; CDR3aa: CASSPRTLAESSYEQYF; CDR3nt: TGTGCCAGCAGCCCCCGGACCCTAGCGGAGAGCTCCTACGAGCAGTACTTC
v_gene: TRBV6-5; j_gene: TRBJ2-1; d_gene: -; abundance: -; CDR3aa: CASSYSRTVSGQFF; CDR3nt: TGTGCCAGCAGTTACTCGAGGACAGTCAGCGGGCAGTTCTTC
v_gene: TRBV5-1; j_gene: TRBJ2-7; d_gene: TRBD2; abundance: -; CDR3aa: CASSLARTGGGYEQYF; CDR3nt: TGCGCCAGCAGCTTGGCCCGTACGGGAGGCGGGTACGAGCAGTACTTC
v_gene: TRBV7-9; j_gene: TRBJ1-3; d_gene: -; abundance: -; CDR3aa: CASRGVTGNTIYF; CDR3nt: TGTGCCAGCAGAGGGGTTACTGGAAACACCATATATTTT
v_gene: TRBV6-5; j_gene: TRBJ1-1; d_gene: -; abundance: -; CDR3aa: CASSITVNTEAFF; CDR3nt: TGTGCCAGCAGTATCACAGTGAACACTGAAGCTTTCTTT
v_gene: TRBV5-1; j_gene: TRBJ2-7; d_gene: -; abundance: -; CDR3aa: CASSPGGGGGTYEQYF; CDR3nt: TGCGCCAGCAGCCCTGGAGGCGGGGGCGGCACCTACGAGCAGTACTTC